This passage covers 8 T cell receptor beta chains from one sample sequenced in a study of regulatory T cells in long-lasting Graves disease. Building the TCR beta libraries relied on iRepertoire HTBI primers, and CDR3 regions underwent Arm-PCR. Each CDR3 protein gets one entry after TCRdb re-called the multiplex PCR reads with MiXCR. Here the sample spans a few hundred thousand distinct CDR3 sequences, 23% being singletons. Time point in this sample: persistent/refractory GD, antithyroid drugs over 5 years with positive TRAb. From RNA extracted from PBMCs, the TCR library was made. Sequencing used peripheral blood mononuclear cells (PBMCs), obtained when the disease was refractory, from a patient treated with antithyroid drugs. The receptors were sampled from a female donor with Graves disease.

This clonotype was observed at least ten times. The gene calls are TRBV28 and TRBJ1-2; D ambiguous. V was clipped by 9 bases and J by 6 bases, with 11 bases between them. The CDR3 loop spans 11 amino acids. CDR1 is MDHEN, CDR2 SYDVKM, per germline. DNA of the CDR3: TGTGCCAGTAAAGGAGGGCATGGCTACACCTTC. Translated: CASKGGHGYTF.

This clonotype was detected a few times. The rearrangement joins TRBV6-5 to TRBJ2-7; D gene ambiguous. CDR3 length: 16 residues. Trimming stripped 0 bases from V and 2 bases from J, with 14 bases between. Germline V gene data show CDR1 as MNHEY and CDR2 as SVGAGI. The CDR3 DNA sequence: TGTGCCAGCAGTTACTCGCGGCAGGCCCCCACCTACGAGCAGTACTTC. Its translation: CASSYSRQAPTYEQYF.

J is TRBJ1-6 and V is TRBV7-2; D possibly corresponds to TRBD1 (6 bases). Germline-derived CDR1 and CDR2 are SGHTA and FQGNSA. The CDR3 covers 17 residues. V was pared by 3 bases and J by 9 bases, with 21 bases between. CDR3 residues: CASSLLSGTPGGSPLHF. CDR3 sequence (DNA): TGTGCCAGCAGCTTGTTATCCGGGACACCCGGGGGTTCACCCCTCCACTTT.

This clonotype was found a few times. This chain joins TRBV5-1 and TRBJ2-5; 7 bases align to TRBD1. The V gene's germline CDR1 is SGHRS and CDR2 YFSETQ. Trimming removed 2 bases from V and 1 base from J; junction bases left unmatched: 8. The CDR3 contains 16 residues. The CDR3 sequence: CASSFETGTPQETQYF. In DNA form, the CDR3 reads TGCGCCAGCAGCTTCGAGACAGGGACCCCCCAAGAGACCCAGTACTTC. Full variable domain (rest looked up from reference TRBV5-1 and TRBJ2-5): KAGVTQTPRYLIKTRGQQVTLSCSPISGHRSVSWYQQTPGQGLQFLFEYFSETQRNKGNFPGRFSGRQFSNSRSEMNVSTLELGDSALYLCASSFETGTPQETQYFGPGTRLLVL.

The chain joins TRBV5-1 to TRBJ2-4, with 11 positions matching TRBD2. Trimming at V came to 3 bases and at J to 8 bases, leaving 4 bases not matched to a gene. CDR3 length equals 14 residues. Germline loops: CDR1 SGHRS, CDR2 YFSETQ. DNA for the CDR3: TGCGCCAGCAGCTGGGGGACTAGCGGAGACATTCAGTACTTC. Translation: CASSWGTSGDIQYF.

This clonotype was picked up many times. The chain couples TRBV11-2 to TRBJ2-2, with D perhaps matching TRBD2 (5 bases). The V gene's germline CDR1 is SGHAT and CDR2 FQNNGV. V was trimmed by 4 bases and J by 4 bases, leaving 10 bases between them. The CDR3 is made up of 14 amino acids. The CDR3 protein is CASSSLGGTGELFF. The CDR3 bases are TGTGCCAGCAGCTCTCTAGGAGGCACCGGGGAGCTGTTTTTT.

The chain carries TRBV28 and TRBJ2-1, with 8 positions matching TRBD2. CDR3 length: 15 residues. CDR1 is MDHEN and CDR2 is SYDVKM in the germline V gene. The ends lost 7 bases at V and 0 bases at J; junction bases unmatched: 5. The CDR3 sequence is CASKIAGPSYNEQFF. CDR3 sequence (DNA): TGTGCCAGCAAAATAGCGGGGCCCTCCTACAATGAGCAGTTCTTC.

This clonotype has more than one count but fewer than ten. V and J are TRBV9 and TRBJ2-2; 13 bases line up with TRBD2. This CDR3 is built from 15 residues. J lost 5 bases, V lost 2 bases, and 0 bases had no gene match. The germline V gene has CDR1 SGDLS and CDR2 YYNGEE. CDR3 in amino acids: CASSVGLAGTGELFF. Written as DNA, the CDR3 is TGTGCCAGCAGCGTGGGACTAGCGGGAACCGGGGAGCTGTTTTTT.